The T cell receptor beta chain described here comes from a study of T cells in Graves' hyperthyroidism and ophthalmopathy. RNA transcripts yielded amplified TCR beta CDR3 regions. The HTBI primer set drove a first-round RT-PCR of the TCR CDR3. TCRdb analysed the multiplex PCR reads with MiXCR anew, one entry per CDR3 protein. The data hold under 350,000 distinct CDR3 sequences, with 21% observed a single time. Overall study results and limits: Among thyroid clonotypes expanded above 0.001, most also appeared in blood.

This clonotype was seen a handful of times. The antigen remains undetermined. V lost 3 bases, J lost 4 bases, and 13 bases lay in between. The CDR3 has 15 amino acids. Germline V CDR1 and CDR2: MNHEY, SMNVEV (reference sequence). The chain uses TRBV27 and TRBJ2-1; tentative D call: TRBD1 (6 bases). The source is a woman in her forties or fifties with Graves' hyperthyroidism. The specimen sequenced was blood. CDR3 amino acids: CASSFSRTVYNEQFF. CDR3 nucleotide sequence: TGTGCCAGCAGTTTTTCCCGGACAGTGTACAATGAGCAGTTCTTC.